Shown below are 29 T cell receptor beta chains from a single sample sequenced in a study of T-cell reconstitution after alpha-beta-depleted transplantation in children (dated by TCRdb to the mid-2010s). The protocol used for the library was PCR. TCRdb records Illumina HiSeq 2500 as the sequencer. To normalize quantification of the TCRbeta repertoire, the TCR libraries were built with molecular barcoding that relied on unique molecular identifiers. TCRdb ran its own pipeline on the public reads, namely fastp trimming at Q25 and MiXCR clone calling, and kept in-frame beta chains. CDR3 protein duplicates are merged, each entry listing the most common genes and DNA. The sample records tens of thousands of distinct CDR3 sequences, around half of which are singletons. Around two fifths of the sample comes from the top ten. This sample's treatment or condition label indicates: allogeneic hematopoietic cell transplantation with graft depleted of TCRalphabeta T cells and CD19 B cells.

The sequencing used peripheral blood, collected before TCRalphabeta/CD19-depleted stem cell transplant. These receptors all come from a boy in the first two years of life with SCID, due to receive a stem cell transplant.

The chain is built from TRBV5-1 and TRBJ1-6; 7 bases are a match to TRBD1. The germline CDR1 and CDR2 sequences are SGHRS and YFSETQ. The CDR3 spans 14 residues. Trimming at V came to 4 bases and at J to 8 bases, leaving 6 bases not matched to a gene. The CDR3 spells CASSGDSRDSPLHF. CDR3 DNA sequence: TGCGCCAGCAGCGGGGACAGCCGGGATTCACCCCTCCACTTT.

By frequency in the sample, this clonotype is large. The chain couples TRBV28 to TRBJ1-5, with D uncertain. V lost 5 bases to trimming and J lost 9 bases, with 11 bases between them. Looked up from germline, CDR1 is MDHEN and CDR2 is SYDVKM. The CDR3 is 12 amino acids. CDR3 in DNA: TGTGCCAGCAGTCCCCCACGGGGGCCCCAGCATTTT. Translating it yields CASSPPRGPQHF.

The chain uses TRBV29-1 and TRBJ2-3, with D unclear. V was clipped by 6 bases and J by 4 bases, with 14 bases between them. CDR3 length: 13 residues. CDR1 SQVTM and CDR2 ANQGSEA come from the germline V gene. CDR3 in DNA: TGCAGCGTCGGACGGTCCGTGGCAGATACGCAGTATTTT. The encoded protein is CSVGRSVADTQYF.

In this sample, this clonotype turned up many times. The J gene is TRBJ2-7, the V gene TRBV29-1; 9 nucleotides match TRBD2. Germline CDR1 SQVTM, CDR2 ANQGSEA. The CDR3 length is 13 residues. The trim removed 5 bases at V and 2 bases at J, leaving 4 bases unmatched. CDR3 sequence (DNA): TGCAGCGTTCGGCGGGGGGGGACCTACGAGCAGTACTTC. It codes for CSVRRGGTYEQYF.

This clonotype occurred a few times. The chain combines TRBV6-5 with TRBJ2-3; D gene unclear. The V gene's germline CDR1 is MNHEY and CDR2 SVGAGI. Deletions cut 2 bases from V and 8 bases from J, with 14 bases between. This CDR3 contains 14 residues. CDR3 sequence reads: CASSYPPPLGTQYF. The CDR3 DNA sequence: TGTGCCAGCAGTTACCCCCCACCTCTTGGTACGCAGTATTTT.

This clonotype was counted only a few times. J is TRBJ2-7 and V is TRBV7-2; D remains ambiguous. Germline V lookup: CDR1 SGHTA, CDR2 FQGNSA. The CDR3 consists of 15 residues. The ends were cut back, 2 bases at V and 1 base at J, with 12 bases in the middle. CDR3 DNA sequence: TGTGCCAGCAGCTTAATGTACGGCAGGTCCTACGAGCAGTACTTC. Translation: CASSLMYGRSYEQYF. The full variable domain, completed using reference TRBV7-2 and TRBJ2-7, is GAGVSQSPSNKVTEKGKDVELRCDPISGHTALYWYRQSLGQGLEFLIYFQGNSAPDKSGLPSDRFSAERTGGSVSTLTIQRTQQEDSAVYLCASSLMYGRSYEQYFGPGTRLTVT.

The genes are TRBV6-1 and TRBJ2-3; D possibly corresponds to TRBD1 (5 bases). This CDR3 comprises 13 residues. The V end was cut by 7 bases, the J end by 0 bases, with 8 bases between. Per germline, CDR1 MNHNS and CDR2 SASEGT. The CDR3 DNA reads TGTGCCAGCATGAGACAGAGCACAGATACGCAGTATTTT. Encoded protein: CASMRQSTDTQYF.

The chain combines TRBV5-1 with TRBJ2-7; D unresolved. CDR1 and CDR2 (germline): SGHRS, YFSETQ. This CDR3 comprises 14 residues. The germline V and J ends were trimmed by 3 bases and 2 bases, with 12 bases remaining between them. The DNA of the CDR3 is TGCGCCAGCAGCTCCGATTTAGCACCCTACGAGCAGTACTTC. Residues: CASSSDLAPYEQYF.

J is TRBJ2-5 and V is TRBV6-1; D remains ambiguous. V was trimmed by 6 bases and J by 7 bases, leaving 12 bases between them. Germline assignment: CDR1 MNHNS and CDR2 SASEGT. The CDR3 sequence is 12 residues long. For the CDR3, the DNA is TGTGCCAGCAGCCTAACAAAGGGGACCCAGTACTTC. Translation: CASSLTKGTQYF.

This clonotype occurred a few times. The chain is built from TRBV5-1 and TRBJ2-4, with D uncertain. Trimming pared 0 bases from V and 7 bases from J, leaving 5 bases between. This CDR3 spans 12 amino acids. Per the germline V gene, CDR1 is SGHRS and CDR2 is YFSETQ. The CDR3 region has the DNA TGCGCCAGCAGCTTGGACGGGAACATTCAGTACTTC. It encodes CASSLDGNIQYF. Variable domain in full (rest from reference TRBV5-1 and TRBJ2-4): KAGVTQTPRYLIKTRGQQVTLSCSPISGHRSVSWYQQTPGQGLQFLFEYFSETQRNKGNFPGRFSGRQFSNSRSEMNVSTLELGDSALYLCASSLDGNIQYFGAGTRLSVL.

The chain combines TRBV5-1 with TRBJ2-7; D gene ambiguous. The CDR3 totals 11 residues. Germline CDR1 reads SGHRS; CDR2 reads YFSETQ. The V end lost 2 bases, the J end lost 7 bases, and 7 bases lay between the germline ends. The CDR3 reads CASSFKEEQYF. DNA of the CDR3: TGCGCCAGCAGCTTCAAGGAAGAGCAGTACTTC.

This clonotype has more than one count but fewer than ten. The chain has TRBV5-1 and TRBJ2-1; either TRBD1 or TRBD2 may supply D (6 bases each). The germline gives CDR1 SGHRS, CDR2 YFSETQ. V dropped 0 bases and J dropped 4 bases, with 11 bases sitting between them. The CDR3 sequence is 15 residues long. The DNA for the CDR3 is TGCGCCAGCAGCTTGGCGGGGGCCCTGTACAATGAGCAGTTCTTC. Translation: CASSLAGALYNEQFF.

The chain links TRBV5-1 to TRBJ2-5; the D gene is possibly TRBD1 (5 bases). Looked up from germline, CDR1 is SGHRS and CDR2 is YFSETQ. Trimming cost V 4 bases and J 5 bases, with 15 bases left between them. The CDR3 totals 14 residues. The CDR3 loop is CASSPQGTGETQYF. CDR3 bases: TGCGCCAGCAGCCCCCAGGGAACTGGCGAGACCCAGTACTTC. Variable domain in full (rest from reference TRBV5-1 and TRBJ2-5): KAGVTQTPRYLIKTRGQQVTLSCSPISGHRSVSWYQQTPGQGLQFLFEYFSETQRNKGNFPGRFSGRQFSNSRSEMNVSTLELGDSALYLCASSPQGTGETQYFGPGTRLLVL.

In its sample, this clonotype was seen once. The V call is TRBV7-8, the J call TRBJ2-5; TRBD2 agrees at 7 bases. The germline CDR1 and CDR2 sequences are SGHVS and FQNEAQ. This CDR3 has 14 amino acids. After removal of 5 bases from V and 5 bases from J, the junction contained 8 bases not matched to a gene. The CDR3 DNA sequence: TGTGCCAGCAGCAATCCCGAGCGGGGCGAGACCCAGTACTTC. Amino acid sequence: CASSNPERGETQYF.

This clonotype was recorded at least ten times. This chain connects TRBV5-1 to TRBJ1-1, with D perhaps matching TRBD1 (6 bases). Per germline, CDR1 SGHRS and CDR2 YFSETQ. Deletions cut 2 bases from V and 4 bases from J, with 15 bases between. CDR3 length equals 15 residues. CDR3 in DNA: TGCGCCAGCAGCTTAGGGGGAAGGGGCAGCACTGAAGCTTTCTTT. It translates to CASSLGGRGSTEAFF.

The gene calls are TRBV12-3 or TRBV12-4 and TRBJ2-2; D is perhaps TRBD1 (5 bases). V shed 5 bases and J shed 4 bases, with 14 bases lying between them. The CDR3 is made up of 15 amino acids. The CDR3 loop reads CASSGRGPVTGELFF. CDR3 coding DNA: TGTGCCAGCAGTGGTAGGGGTCCCGTCACCGGGGAGCTGTTTTTT.

This chain uses TRBV6-2 or TRBV6-3 with TRBJ1-6; a possible D gene is TRBD1 (5 bases). V was trimmed by 2 bases and J by 10 bases, leaving 9 bases between them. Per the germline V gene, CDR1 is MNHEY and CDR2 is SVGEGT. The CDR3 has 13 residues. The CDR3 nucleotides read TGTGCCAGCAGTTACGGGGGGACGTCACCCCTCCACTTT. Protein product: CASSYGGTSPLHF.

This clonotype was recorded only once. The chain combines TRBV11-2 with TRBJ2-6, with unresolved D. In germline, CDR1 is SGHAT, CDR2 FQNNGV. The CDR3 loop spans 17 amino acids. V lost 1 base, J lost 0 bases, and 10 bases lay in between. The CDR3 DNA follows: TGTGCCAGCAGCTTAGGAGTGTCAAGCTCTGGGGCCAACGTCCTGACTTTC. As protein: CASSLGVSSSGANVLTF.

This clonotype was detected only a few times. This sequence joins TRBV4-3 and TRBJ2-5; 8 bases are a match to TRBD2. In germline, CDR1 is LGHNA, CDR2 YSLEER. CDR3 length: 16 amino acids. Losses at the gene ends were 4 bases for V and 1 base for J; bases not matched to a gene: 8. CDR3 coding DNA: TGCGCCAGCAGCCCGCAGCGGGAGAGCCCCCAAGAGACCCAGTACTTC. Its protein product is CASSPQRESPQETQYF.

This clonotype has only one observation. This chain uses TRBV12-3 or TRBV12-4 with TRBJ2-7, with D perhaps TRBD1 or TRBD2 (6 bases each). V shed 5 bases and J shed 4 bases, with 15 bases lying between them. The CDR3 spans 14 residues. CDR3 DNA: TGTGCCAGCAGTATCTTCGGGGGCGGGTACGAGCAGTACTTC. The encoded protein is CASSIFGGGYEQYF.

The chain has TRBV20-1 and TRBJ1-4; 7 nucleotides match TRBD1. The J segment lost 9 bases and the V segment lost 5 bases, leaving 12 bases of the junction unmatched. Germline V gene lookup returns CDR1 DFQATT and CDR2 SNEGSKA (reference sequence). There are 14 residues in the CDR3. The DNA of the CDR3 is TGCAGTGCTTCTAGACAGGGCGTTCGGAAAAAACTGTTTTTT. The encoded protein is CSASRQGVRKKLFF.

This rearrangement joins TRBV12-3 or TRBV12-4 to TRBJ2-3, with 7 bases aligning to TRBD1. The CDR3 is made up of 13 amino acids. Trimming cost V 3 bases and J 5 bases; bases outside gene matches: 2. CDR3 nucleotides: TGTGCCAGCAGTTTTAGGGGGCGAGATACGCAGTATTTT. Translating gives CASSFRGRDTQYF.

The CDR3 reads CAISESRGAGTEAFF. The CDR3 nucleotides are TGTGCCATCAGTGAATCGCGAGGGGCGGGCACTGAAGCTTTCTTT. The chain couples TRBV10-3 to TRBJ1-1; possible D gene TRBD1, 5 bases. Germline V CDR1 and CDR2: ENHRY, SYGVKD. Trimming took off 3 bases at V and 4 bases at J, with 15 bases between the two ends. This CDR3 has 15 amino acids.

This clonotype was seen a few times. This chain uses TRBV15 with TRBJ1-2, with D unresolved. V lost 3 bases, J lost 3 bases, and 11 bases lay in between. The CDR3 runs to 14 residues. Per germline, CDR1 LNHNV and CDR2 YYDKDF (reference sequence). In DNA form, the CDR3 reads TGTGCCACCAGCAGCCCCCTAAGATACTATGGCTACACCTTC. It specifies CATSSPLRYYGYTF.

The chain employs TRBV20-1 and TRBJ1-1, with 9 bases matching TRBD1. Trimming took 0 bases from V and 5 from J; bases not matched to a gene: 7. The CDR3 is 15 residues long. The germline gives CDR1 DFQATT, CDR2 SNEGSKA (reference sequence). In nucleotides, the CDR3 is TGCAGTGCTAGAGATCCGGGACAGGGAAGGACTGAAGCTTTCTTT. Its translation: CSARDPGQGRTEAFF.

This chain connects TRBV12-3 or TRBV12-4 to TRBJ2-3; possible D gene TRBD1, 6 bases. This CDR3 comprises 14 residues. V gave up 7 bases and J gave up 1 base, with 12 bases separating them. In nucleotides, the CDR3 is TGTGCCAGCACCCAGGGGCACGGCACAGATACGCAGTATTTT. Amino acid sequence: CASTQGHGTDTQYF.

V is TRBV12-3 or TRBV12-4 and J is TRBJ2-7; perhaps TRBD2 as D (7 bases). This CDR3 spans 12 amino acids. V lost 8 bases and J 7 bases, leaving 15 bases between the germline ends. CDR3 sequence: CASGSEGGEQYF. The CDR3 nucleotides are TGTGCCAGCGGGTCCGAGGGGGGGGAGCAGTACTTC.

V gene TRBV20-1 combines with J gene TRBJ2-7; D gene ambiguous. V lost 0 bases and J 3 bases, leaving 6 bases between the germline ends. The CDR3 extends over 12 amino acids. The germline V gene has CDR1 DFQATT and CDR2 SNEGSKA (reference sequence). CDR3: CSARETDYEQYF. The DNA of the CDR3 is TGCAGTGCTAGAGAAACAGACTACGAGCAGTACTTC.

The chain carries TRBV12-3 or TRBV12-4 and TRBJ2-2, with TRBD1 identical over 8 bases. This CDR3 region has 14 residues. Unmatched junction bases numbered 4, after V lost 3 bases and J lost 7 bases. This CDR3 reads CASSFRGRDGELFF. DNA for the CDR3: TGTGCCAGCAGTTTCAGGGGGCGAGACGGGGAGCTGTTTTTT.